The 9 T cell receptor beta chains listed next were all sequenced from one sample in a study of T-cell memory formation after mild COVID-19 (dated by TCRdb to the early 2020s). The protocol used for the library was 5' RACE. Sequenced on an Illumina NovaSeq 6000. TCRdb reworked the public reads: Q25 trimming with fastp, MiXCR clone assembly, productive beta chains retained. Duplicate CDR3 protein sequences are folded into a single record with the most common DNA and genes. This sample comprises roughly 310,000 distinct CDR3 sequences, more than 15% of them detected only once. The ten most abundant clones make up around 20% of the sample. The specimen was PBMCs or a T cell subset sorted from them (not recorded which). The receptors here all came from a man aged 18 to 30 who had mild COVID-19 (a few samples of this study predate the infection). The sample titles of this study are shuffled in the database, so cell type and time point are left out; the donor was told from shared clones.

The gene calls are TRBV7-2 and TRBJ2-5; D remains unclear. CDR3 size: 14 residues. Trimming shortened V by 5 bases and J by 5 bases, and 15 bases separated the two germline ends. Germline loops: CDR1 SGHTA, CDR2 FQGNSA. DNA of the CDR3: TGTGCCAGCAGCAACGGACGGACCGGTGAGACCCAGTACTTC. Its protein is CASSNGRTGETQYF.

The sample holds a few counts of this clonotype. The chain carries TRBV6-6 and TRBJ2-4; weak D call: TRBD1 (6 bases). This CDR3 contains 13 residues. Germline CDR1 and CDR2: MNHNY and SVGAGI (reference sequence). Trimming removed 6 bases at V and 11 bases at J, with 17 bases between. This CDR3 reads CASRDATGTLQYF. CDR3 bases: TGTGCCAGCAGGGACGCAACGGGGACACTTCAGTACTTC.

This chain connects TRBV7-2 to TRBJ2-1, with D perhaps TRBD2 (6 bases). The CDR3 totals 14 residues. Germline CDR1 and CDR2: SGHTA and FQGNSA. Deletions cut 1 base from V and 8 bases from J, with 12 bases between. For the CDR3, the DNA is TGTGCCAGCAGCTTAGATTGGAGGGCACATGAGCAGTTCTTC. It codes for CASSLDWRAHEQFF.

The rearrangement links TRBV7-9 to TRBJ1-1, with TRBD1 matching over 9 bases. Germline trimming cut 5 bases from V and 5 bases from J; bases unmatched to any gene: 6. Germline V gives CDR1 SEHNR, CDR2 FQNEAQ (reference sequence). The CDR3 length is 14 residues. The CDR3 DNA sequence: TGTGCCAGCAGCAGACAGGGGGTCAGGACTGAAGCTTTCTTT. This gives the protein CASSRQGVRTEAFF.

The J gene is TRBJ2-6, the V gene TRBV29-1; D is unresolved. This CDR3 region has 13 residues. Per germline, CDR1 SQVTM and CDR2 ANQGSEA. With 4 bases removed from V and 2 bases from J, the gap between germline ends came to 6 bases. The CDR3 is CSVASAGANVLTF. Here the CDR3 DNA reads TGCAGCGTTGCAAGCGCTGGGGCCAACGTCCTGACTTTC.

This clonotype was seen a few times. The rearrangement uses TRBV28 and TRBJ1-1, with unresolved D. The germline gives CDR1 MDHEN, CDR2 SYDVKM. The CDR3 runs 14 residues. Trimming pared 5 bases from V and 8 bases from J, leaving 18 bases between. The chain's CDR3 is CASSQTTETSEAFF. Here the CDR3 DNA reads TGTGCCAGCAGTCAAACCACAGAGACATCCGAAGCTTTCTTT.

Only a few counts were recorded for this clonotype. The chain is built from TRBV4-1 and TRBJ2-5; the match to TRBD2 covers 9 bases. After removal of 1 base from V and 2 bases from J, the junction contained 17 bases not matched to a gene. The CDR3 sequence is 20 residues long. Germline V gene sequence: CDR1 MGHRA, CDR2 YSYEKL. The CDR3 DNA reads as TGCGCCAGCAGCCAAGTTCTAGCCTGGCGGGGGGGGGCCCGTCAAGAGACCCAGTACTTC. Its translation is CASSQVLAWRGGARQETQYF.

Only one count was recorded for this clonotype. The chain links TRBV6-2 or TRBV6-3 to TRBJ1-1; a weak D match, TRBD1 (6 bases). The V and J ends lost 2 bases and 2 bases respectively, with 15 bases between them. Germline V gives CDR1 MNHEY, CDR2 SVGEGT. The CDR3 spans 16 residues. CDR3 coding DNA: TGTGCCAGCAGTTACCCGCTGGACAGTATTAACACTGAAGCTTTCTTT. It encodes CASSYPLDSINTEAFF.

The chain uses TRBV7-9 and TRBJ2-7; D perhaps matches TRBD1 (5 bases). Trimming pared 6 bases from V and 2 bases from J, leaving 11 bases between. Looked up from germline, CDR1 is SEHNR and CDR2 is FQNEAQ (reference sequence). There are 13 residues in the CDR3. CDR3 sequence: CASSSGFPYEQYV. CDR3 sequence (DNA): TGTGCCAGCAGTTCAGGGTTTCCCTACGAGCAGTACGTC.